Listed below are T cell receptor beta chains from one sample, sequenced in a study of blood T cells in healthy people across ages. TCRdb analysed the 5' RACE reads with MiXCR anew, one entry per CDR3 protein. The sample includes around 970,000 distinct CDR3 sequences, 45% to 60% of them seen just once. The sample comprised blood. The origin of the receptors is a woman in her sixties or seventies in good health. Each CDR3 is given with its conserved first and last residue. D genes are given only for firm matches. Clone size is shown for a subset of rows, as once, few, many or a class of expanded clone.

>NA|TRBV6-2/TRBV6-3|NA|TRBJ2-7
CASSSQGKTYEQYF
TGTGCCAGCAGTAGCCAGGGAAAAACCTACGAGCAGTACTTC
>NA|TRBV20-1|TRBD1|TRBJ1-5
CSASDSGTGIQPQHF
TGCAGTGCTAGTGACTCCGGGACAGGGATTCAGCCCCAGCATTTT
>NA|TRBV7-3|TRBD2|TRBJ2-1
CASSLMPSGSSYNEQFF
TGTGCCAGCAGCTTAATGCCTAGCGGGAGCTCCTACAATGAGCAGTTCTTC
>NA|TRBV2|TRBD1|TRBJ2-7
CASKGQGAYEQYF
TGTGCCAGCAAGGGACAGGGGGCTTACGAGCAGTACTTC
>few|TRBV25-1|NA|TRBJ1-6
CASSEYRNSPLHF
TGTGCCAGCAGTGAATACAGAAATTCACCCCTCCACTTT
>NA|TRBV12-3/TRBV12-4|TRBD1|TRBJ2-1
CASGRGTGGNEQFF
TGTGCCAGCGGGAGAGGGACAGGGGGGAATGAGCAGTTCTTC
>NA|TRBV7-2|NA|TRBJ2-6
CASSSMVARANVLTF
TGTGCCAGCAGCAGCATGGTAGCCAGGGCCAACGTCCTGACTTTC
>NA|TRBV20-1|TRBD2|TRBJ2-1
CSARGGLVSYNEQFF
TGCAGTGCTCGGGGGGGACTAGTTTCCTACAATGAGCAGTTCTTC
>few|TRBV29-1|NA|TRBJ1-1
CSAILGPEAFF
TGCAGCGCAATCTTGGGGCCTGAAGCTTTCTTT
>NA|TRBV2|TRBD2|TRBJ2-4
CASSEAGGLKNIQYF
TGTGCCAGTAGTGAGGCGGGAGGGCTCAAAAACATTCAGTACTTC
>NA|TRBV28|NA|TRBJ2-7
CASMEARSFVDEQYF
TGTGCCAGCATGGAGGCCCGATCATTCGTGGACGAGCAGTACTTC
>NA|TRBV6-2/TRBV6-3|TRBD2|TRBJ2-7
CASSYVLAGVSEQYF
TGTGCCAGCAGTTACGTCCTAGCGGGAGTGAGTGAGCAGTACTTC
>once|TRBV21-1|NA|TRBJ1-2
CASSNMGVGYTF
TGTGCCAGCAGCAACATGGGGGTCGGCTACACCTTC
>NA|TRBV5-1|NA|TRBJ2-5
CASSLASVAGQETQYF
TGCGCCAGCAGCTTGGCAAGCGTTGCGGGCCAAGAGACCCAGTACTTC
>NA|TRBV7-9|NA|TRBJ2-3
CASSFGLSTGTQYF
TGTGCCAGCAGCTTTGGCCTAAGCACAGGTACGCAGTATTTT
>NA|TRBV2|NA|TRBJ2-7
CASSVVAGPSEQYF
TGTGCCAGCAGCGTTGTGGCGGGCCCCAGCGAGCAGTACTTC
>NA|TRBV4-1|TRBD1|TRBJ1-2
CASRNPGQGNYGYTF
TGCGCCAGCCGAAATCCGGGACAGGGTAACTATGGCTACACCTTC
>NA|TRBV7-9|TRBD2|TRBJ2-5
CASSPGGIIAETQYF
TGTGCCAGCAGTCCGGGAGGGATTATCGCGGAGACCCAGTACTTC
>NA|TRBV4-1|NA|TRBJ1-3
CASSQQGNSGNTIYF
TGCGCCAGCAGCCAGCAGGGGAACTCTGGAAACACCATATATTTT
>few|TRBV28|NA|TRBJ1-1
CASVGGAGTEAFF
TGTGCCAGCGTTGGGGGGGCGGGAACTGAAGCTTTCTTT
>NA|TRBV20-1|TRBD1|TRBJ1-5
CSALGQVNQPQHF
TGCAGTGCCCTTGGACAGGTCAATCAGCCCCAGCATTTT
>few|TRBV6-1|TRBD2|TRBJ2-7
CARNGLALYEQYF
TGTGCCCGAAATGGACTAGCCTTATACGAGCAGTACTTC
>NA|TRBV12-3/TRBV12-4|NA|TRBJ2-3
CASSCPTGADTQYF
TGTGCCAGCAGTTGCCCAACGGGGGCTGATACGCAGTATTTT
>NA|TRBV7-3|TRBD2|TRBJ2-3
CASRAPGGSGSTDTQYF
TGTGCCAGCAGGGCCCCCGGCGGGAGTGGGAGTACAGATACGCAGTATTTT
>NA|TRBV20-1|NA|TRBJ2-7
CSAGAGLDHHEQYF
TGCAGTGCGGGGGCCGGATTGGACCATCACGAGCAGTACTTC
>NA|TRBV28|NA|TRBJ2-5
CASSKEQGTQETQYF
TGTGCCAGCAGTAAGGAACAGGGCACTCAAGAGACCCAGTACTTC
>few|TRBV27|NA|TRBJ2-3
CASCSVRVGDTQYF
TGTGCCAGCTGTAGTGTTCGTGTCGGGGATACGCAGTATTTT
>NA|TRBV12-3/TRBV12-4|NA|TRBJ2-3
CASRRGTAPDTQYF
TGTGCCAGCAGAAGAGGGACCGCACCGGATACGCAGTATTTT
>NA|TRBV29-1|NA|TRBJ2-3
CSAGGDWAGEGVASSDTQYF
TGCAGCGCAGGCGGGGACTGGGCAGGGGAAGGCGTCGCCAGCAGTGATACGCAGTATTTT
>NA|TRBV28|NA|TRBJ1-6
CAGSLYGQGKYPPHF
TGTGCCGGCAGTTTATACGGCCAGGGGAAGTATCCCCCCCACTTT
>NA|TRBV4-3|NA|TRBJ1-2
CASSQDRDINGYTF
TGCGCCAGCAGCCAAGACCGGGACATCAATGGCTACACCTTC
>NA|TRBV7-2|NA|TRBJ2-7
CASSLDKRPAYEQYF
TGTGCCAGCAGCTTAGATAAACGGCCTGCCTACGAGCAGTACTTC
>few|TRBV4-1|NA|TRBJ2-6
CASSQGLASGANVLTF
TGCGCCAGCAGCCAAGGGTTAGCCTCTGGGGCCAACGTCCTGACTTTC
>NA|TRBV2|NA|TRBJ2-7
CASSVRKGFYEQYF
TGTGCCAGCAGTGTGAGAAAAGGTTTCTACGAGCAGTACTTC
>NA|TRBV5-1|NA|TRBJ2-7
CASSLALGSRGEQYF
TGCGCCAGCAGCTTGGCCCTGGGGTCGAGGGGCGAGCAGTACTTC
>NA|TRBV12-3/TRBV12-4|TRBD1|TRBJ2-7
CASSLEGGTGSGEQYF
TGTGCCAGCAGTTTAGAGGGCGGGACAGGCTCCGGCGAGCAGTACTTC
>NA|TRBV13|TRBD2|TRBJ2-1
CASSPFGGGYNEQFF
TGTGCCAGCAGCCCCTTCGGGGGGGGCTACAATGAGCAGTTCTTC
>few|TRBV7-2|TRBD2|TRBJ2-5
CASSKGLAGVETQYF
TGTGCCAGCAGCAAGGGACTAGCGGGAGTTGAGACCCAGTACTTC
>NA|TRBV11-2|NA|TRBJ2-2
CASGIARSNTGELFF
TGTGCCAGCGGCATTGCCCGATCGAACACCGGGGAGCTGTTTTTT
>NA|TRBV18|TRBD2|TRBJ2-3
CASSWSGGRTDTQYF
TGTGCCAGCTCATGGTCGGGAGGACGCACAGATACGCAGTATTTT
>NA|TRBV7-2|NA|TRBJ2-1
CASSFVYGSSYNEQFF
TGTGCCAGCAGCTTCGTGTACGGGTCCTCCTACAATGAGCAGTTCTTC
>few|TRBV6-1|NA|TRBJ1-2
CASSESSWGGNYGYTF
TGTGCCAGCAGTGAAAGCTCGTGGGGCGGAAACTATGGCTACACCTTC
>once|TRBV7-9|TRBD1|TRBJ1-2
CASSLAGLGTGGVDGYTF
TGTGCCAGCAGCTTAGCCGGCCTCGGGACAGGGGGCGTTGATGGCTACACCTTC
>NA|TRBV18|NA|TRBJ2-5
CASSPGHGETQYF
TGTGCCAGCTCGCCGGGGCACGGGGAGACCCAGTACTTC
>few|TRBV29-1|TRBD2|TRBJ2-7
CSVRLEAGQTYEQYF
TGCAGCGTTAGGCTCGAAGCGGGGCAAACCTACGAGCAGTACTTC
>NA|TRBV5-1|TRBD2|TRBJ2-1
CASSPLAGDVDEQFF
TGCGCCAGCAGCCCCCTAGCGGGAGATGTCGATGAGCAGTTCTTC
>NA|TRBV10-3|NA|TRBJ2-7
CAISVGEGDEQYF
TGTGCCATCAGTGTGGGGGAGGGGGATGAGCAGTACTTC
>NA|TRBV5-1|TRBD1|TRBJ2-5
CASRSRQGMGETQYF
TGCGCCAGCAGAAGCCGACAGGGGATGGGAGAGACCCAGTACTTC
>NA|TRBV6-5|NA|TRBJ2-5
CASSPAWTVKETQYF
TGTGCCAGCAGCCCTGCCTGGACAGTCAAAGAGACCCAGTACTTC
>NA|TRBV12-3/TRBV12-4|NA|TRBJ1-2
CASSLDVGYIYTF
TGTGCCAGCAGTTTAGATGTGGGGTATATCTACACCTTC
>NA|TRBV18|NA|TRBJ2-5
CASSSELNRETQYF
TGTGCCAGCTCTTCCGAACTTAATCGGGAGACCCAGTACTTC
>many|TRBV15|NA|TRBJ2-7
CATSREAGLTYEQYF
TGTGCCACCAGCAGAGAGGCAGGGCTCACCTACGAGCAGTACTTC
>NA|TRBV7-9|NA|TRBJ2-5
CASSNIIRGKETQYF
TGTGCCAGCAGCAACATAATTAGGGGCAAAGAGACCCAGTACTTC